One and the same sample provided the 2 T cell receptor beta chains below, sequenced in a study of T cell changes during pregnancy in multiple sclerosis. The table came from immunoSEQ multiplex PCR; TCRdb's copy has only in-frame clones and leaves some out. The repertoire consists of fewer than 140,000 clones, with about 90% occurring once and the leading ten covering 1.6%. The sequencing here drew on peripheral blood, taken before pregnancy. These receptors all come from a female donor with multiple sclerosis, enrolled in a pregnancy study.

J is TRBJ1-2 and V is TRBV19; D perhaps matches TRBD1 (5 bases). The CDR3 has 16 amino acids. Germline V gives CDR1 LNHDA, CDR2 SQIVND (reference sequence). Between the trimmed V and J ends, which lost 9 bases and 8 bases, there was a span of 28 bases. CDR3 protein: CASNRRGGDRRNGYTF. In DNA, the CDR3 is TGTGCCAGCAACAGGCGTGGCGGGGATCGGAGGAACGGCTACACCTTC.

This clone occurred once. CDR3 amino acids: CASSRSYEQYF. CDR3 bases: TGTGCCAGCAGCCGGTCGTACGAGCAGTACTTC. The J gene is TRBJ2-7, the V gene TRBV7-9; D unclear. The germline V gene has CDR1 SEHNR and CDR2 FQNEAQ (reference sequence). The V and J ends lost 5 bases and 4 bases respectively, with 6 bases between them. There are 11 residues in the CDR3.